This TCR beta chain was sequenced during a study of blood T cell repertoires in COVID-19. Data came from immunoSEQ multiplex PCR; TCRdb stores just in-frame clones and leaves some out. The sample has about 230,000 clones, 84% seen once. The sequenced sample was peripheral blood. The receptor was derived from a woman aged 40 to 49 who had recovered from COVID-19.

As DNA, the CDR3 is TGTGCCAGTAGTACACGGGAAGCCCCCCAGCATTTT. The encoded protein is CASSTREAPQHF. The V call is TRBV19, the J call TRBJ1-5; D call uncertain. V was pared by 4 bases and J by 10 bases, with 11 bases between. This CDR3 region has 12 residues. Germline CDR1 reads LNHDA; CDR2 reads SQIVND (reference sequence).